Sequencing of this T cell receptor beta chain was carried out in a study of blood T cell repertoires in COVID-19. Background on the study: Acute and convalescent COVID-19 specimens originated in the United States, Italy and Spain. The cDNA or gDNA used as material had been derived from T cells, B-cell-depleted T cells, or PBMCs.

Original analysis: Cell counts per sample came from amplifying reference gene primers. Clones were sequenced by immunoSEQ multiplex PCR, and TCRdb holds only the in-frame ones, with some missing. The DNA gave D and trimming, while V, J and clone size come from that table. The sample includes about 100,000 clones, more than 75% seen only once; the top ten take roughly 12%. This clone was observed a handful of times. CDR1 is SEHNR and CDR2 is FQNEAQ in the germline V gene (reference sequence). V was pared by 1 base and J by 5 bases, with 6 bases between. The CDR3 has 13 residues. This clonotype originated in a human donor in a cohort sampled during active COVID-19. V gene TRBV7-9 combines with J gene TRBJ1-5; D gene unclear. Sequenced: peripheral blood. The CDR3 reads CASSLERDQPQHF. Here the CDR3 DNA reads TGTGCCAGCAGCTTAGAGAGGGATCAGCCCCAGCATTTT. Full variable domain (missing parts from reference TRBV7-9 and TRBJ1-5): DTGVSQNPRHKITKRGQNVTFRCDPISEHNRLYWYRQTLGQGPEFLTYFQNEAQLEKSRLLSDRFSAERPKGSFSTLEIQRTEQGDSAMYLCASSLERDQPQHFGDGTRLSIL.